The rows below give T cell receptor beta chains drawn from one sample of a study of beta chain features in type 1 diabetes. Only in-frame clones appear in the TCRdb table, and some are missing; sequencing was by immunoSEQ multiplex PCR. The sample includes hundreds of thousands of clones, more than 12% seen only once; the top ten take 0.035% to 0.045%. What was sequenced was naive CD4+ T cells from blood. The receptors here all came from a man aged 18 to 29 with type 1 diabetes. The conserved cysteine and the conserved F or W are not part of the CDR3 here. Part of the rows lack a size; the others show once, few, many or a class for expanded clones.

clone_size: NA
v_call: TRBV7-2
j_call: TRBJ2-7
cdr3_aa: ASSSGLSGSYEQY

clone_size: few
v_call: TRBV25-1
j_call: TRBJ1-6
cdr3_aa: ASSATGEGNSPLH

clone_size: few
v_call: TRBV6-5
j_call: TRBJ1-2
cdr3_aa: ASSFQGVSDGYT

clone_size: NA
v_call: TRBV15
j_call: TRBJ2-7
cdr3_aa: ATSRDGSSDDEQY

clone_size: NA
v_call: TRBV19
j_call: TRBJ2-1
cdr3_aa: ASSMVSGHYNEQF

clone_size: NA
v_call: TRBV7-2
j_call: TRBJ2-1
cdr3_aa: ASSLVYNEQF

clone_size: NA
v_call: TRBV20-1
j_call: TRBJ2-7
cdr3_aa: SALGYEQY

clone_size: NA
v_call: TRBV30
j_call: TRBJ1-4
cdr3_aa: AWKTGAFNEKLF

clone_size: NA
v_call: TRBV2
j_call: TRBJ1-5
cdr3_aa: ASSGTELNQPQH

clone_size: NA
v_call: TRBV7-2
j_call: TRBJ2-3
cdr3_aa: ASSFRRGTDTQY

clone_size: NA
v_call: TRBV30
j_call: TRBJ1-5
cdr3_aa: AWSNNQGNQPQH

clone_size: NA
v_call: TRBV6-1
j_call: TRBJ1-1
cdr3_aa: ASPGQVNTEAF

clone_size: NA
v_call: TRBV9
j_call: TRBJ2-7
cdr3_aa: ASSARLAGIYEQY

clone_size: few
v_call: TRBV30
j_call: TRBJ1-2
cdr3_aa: AWGQGHYGYT

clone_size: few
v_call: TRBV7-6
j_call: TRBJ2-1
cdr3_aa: ASTGVLNYNEQF

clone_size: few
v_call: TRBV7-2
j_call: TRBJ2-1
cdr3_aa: ASSLGLAGWNEQF